This T cell receptor (beta chain) stems from a study of T cell repertoires in cytomegalovirus infection. Study at large: A matching HLA type, together with CMV infection, was signaled by public TCR beta signatures.

This clonotype appeared many times. Its antigen is as yet unknown. Via MiXCR, TCRdb re-called the reads, giving one row per CDR3 protein. Of 400,000 to 550,000 distinct CDR3 sequences listed, about 11% were seen once; the top ten hold about 10%. This CDR3 region has 14 residues. V was pared by 5 bases and J by 4 bases, with 14 bases between. Germline CDR1 is SGHVS and CDR2 is FQNEAQ. The study, taken as a whole, reports: Totalled public TCR beta family frequency picked out people who carried CMV plus the relevant HLA. CMV-specific HLA-C-restricted TCR beta clonotypes dominated the ex vivo response.

The sequencing input was PBMCs. The chain links TRBV7-8 to TRBJ2-5; possible D gene TRBD2, 6 bases. The sequence came from a human donor in good health (CMV status not recorded). Some clones in this sample may be carry-over from other donors' samples. The CDR3, as DNA: TGTGCCAGCAGCCCAAGGGACTCGCTAGAGACCCAGTACTTC. Its translation: CASSPRDSLETQYF.